This TCR beta chain was obtained from a study of control samples from healthy donors and cancer patients. This CDR3 is 14 amino acids long. Trimming shortened V by 3 bases and J by 1 base, and 13 bases separated the two germline ends. The germline gives CDR1 DFQATT, CDR2 SNEGSKA (reference sequence). The repertoire was sequenced with immunoSEQ multiplex PCR; TCRdb's copy has only in-frame clones and lacks some. Of roughly 120,000 clones listed, 80% to 95% are singletons. The chain combines TRBV20-1 with TRBJ2-7; D may be TRBD2 (6 bases). Material for sequencing was blood. This sequence originates from a woman aged 18-35 years in good health. CDR3 in amino acids: CSASVGSGSYEQYF. CDR3 sequence (DNA): TGCAGTGCTAGTGTCGGGAGCGGGTCCTACGAGCAGTACTTC.